What follows are 19 T cell receptor beta chains derived from one specimen sequenced in a study of cytomegalovirus exposure and HLA in healthy donors. Amplification used 60 Vbeta primers and 13 Jbeta primers. This table comes from immunoSEQ multiplex PCR, and its TCRdb copy is limited to in-frame clones, with some not included. The sample shows over 150,000 clones, 82% of them seen only once. Source material: PBMCs. The receptors come from a woman aged 50 to 65 in good health and CMV-seropositive.

The chain uses TRBV6-5 and TRBJ1-1, with 7 positions matching TRBD1. Germline V gives CDR1 MNHEY, CDR2 SVGAGI. Trimming took 8 bases from V and 7 from J; bases not matched to a gene: 4. The CDR3 totals 11 residues. CDR3 region: CASARQGEAFF. The CDR3 nucleotides read TGTGCCAGCGCGAGACAGGGTGAAGCTTTCTTT.

This rearrangement joins TRBV7-9 to TRBJ2-5, with TRBD2 matching over 11 bases. The J call may be incorrect, as the DNA end agrees better with TRBJ2-7. The germline V gene has CDR1 SEHNR and CDR2 FQNEAQ (reference sequence). This CDR3 is built from 16 residues. For the CDR3, the DNA is TGTGCCAGCAGCCCAGCCCGAACTAGCGGGAGCGGCGAGCAGTACTTC. Translating gives CASSPARTSGSGEQYF.

The V call is TRBV5-1, the J call TRBJ2-5; 13 bases align to TRBD2. J was trimmed by 6 bases and V by 2 bases; bases with no gene match: 4. The CDR3 totals 15 residues. Germline assignment: CDR1 SGHRS and CDR2 YFSETQ. CDR3 residues: CASSFTSGGGKTQYF. CDR3 nucleotide sequence: TGCGCCAGCAGCTTCACTAGCGGGGGGGGAAAGACCCAGTACTTC.

The chain links TRBV11-2 to TRBJ2-1; D perhaps matches TRBD2 (6 bases). The V gene's germline CDR1 is SGHAT and CDR2 FQNNGV. The V and J ends lost 0 bases and 9 bases respectively, with 15 bases between them. This CDR3 spans 15 amino acids. The CDR3 nucleotides read TGTGCCAGCAGCTTAGATCAGGCAGGGAGGATTGAGCAGTTCTTC. Its protein is CASSLDQAGRIEQFF.

The chain links TRBV7-9 to TRBJ2-2, with TRBD2 matching over 13 bases. This CDR3 contains 18 residues. V lost 5 bases to trimming and J lost 3 bases; unmatched junction nucleotides: 9. Germline loops: CDR1 SEHNR, CDR2 FQNEAQ (reference sequence). The DNA of the CDR3 is TGTGCCAGCAGCCGCCACTCCGGACTAGCGGGAGACACCGGGGAGCTGTTTTTT. Its translation: CASSRHSGLAGDTGELFF.

The chain employs TRBV19 and TRBJ2-5; D possibly corresponds to TRBD1 (6 bases). The V gene lost 5 bases and the J gene lost 4 bases, with 11 bases spanning the gap. This CDR3 comprises 13 residues. Per germline, CDR1 LNHDA and CDR2 SQIVND (reference sequence). The DNA of the CDR3 is TGTGCCAGTAGTTGGGGGCAGGGAGAGACCCAGTACTTC. This encodes CASSWGQGETQYF.

This clone occurred once. V and J are TRBV4-3 and TRBJ1-6; 8 nucleotides agree with TRBD1. Germline V CDR1 and CDR2: LGHNA, YSLEER. The CDR3 contains 18 residues. Trimming at V came to 0 bases and at J to 1 base, leaving 5 bases not matched to a gene. The CDR3 coding sequence is TGCGCCAGCAGCCAAGAGGCAGGGGGCTTGTCCTATAATTCACCCCTCCACTTT. Amino acid sequence: CASSQEAGGLSYNSPLHF.

This clone was picked up a small number of times. CDR3 sequence: CATLDRATNQPQHF. The DNA for the CDR3 is TGTGCCACCCTCGACAGGGCCACCAATCAGCCCCAGCATTTT. The chain uses TRBV28 and TRBJ1-5; 7 nucleotides match TRBD1. The length of the CDR3 is 14 residues. Germline CDR1 is MDHEN and CDR2 is SYDVKM. The ends lost 10 bases at V and 3 bases at J; junction bases unmatched: 9.

The CDR3 bases are TGTGCCAGTAGTATCCGACAGGGGAACACTGAAGCTTTCTTT. The encoded protein is CASSIRQGNTEAFF. V and J are TRBV19 and TRBJ1-1; TRBD1 aligns across 7 bases. Germline assignment: CDR1 LNHDA and CDR2 SQIVND (reference sequence). The V gene end was trimmed by 3 bases and the J gene end by 1 base; junction bases not matched to a gene: 2. This CDR3 contains 14 residues.

This clone was counted a few times. V gene TRBV5-1 combines with J gene TRBJ2-3, with D possibly TRBD2 on 7 matching bases. Per the germline V gene, CDR1 is SGHRS and CDR2 is YFSETQ. Trimming took off 5 bases at V and 2 bases at J, with 21 bases between the two ends. CDR3 length: 17 residues. CDR3 in amino acids: CASSLGGGGGSTDTQYF. In DNA, the CDR3 is TGCGCCAGCAGTCTCGGCGGGGGCGGGGGTTCCACAGATACGCAGTATTTT.

V is TRBV9 and J is TRBJ2-3; 11 bases line up with TRBD2. V trimming: 4 bases; J trimming: 3 bases; junction bases outside the gene matches: 4. Germline V gene lookup returns CDR1 SGDLS and CDR2 YYNGEE. The CDR3 sequence is 15 residues long. CDR3 DNA sequence: TGTGCCAGCAGCCTTAGCGGGGGGGCAACAGATACGCAGTATTTT. Its translation is CASSLSGGATDTQYF. Combining the CDR3 with reference TRBV9 and TRBJ2-3 gives the whole variable domain DSGVTQTPKHLITATGQRVTLRCSPRSGDLSVYWYQQSLDQGLQFLIQYYNGEERAKGNILERFSAQQFPDLHSELNLSSLELGDSALYFCASSLSGGATDTQYFGPGTRLTVL.

This clone was seen a few times. The rearrangement uses TRBV7-6 and TRBJ1-3, with D maybe TRBD1 (6 bases). CDR1 is SGHVS and CDR2 is FNYEAQ in the germline V gene. Trimming pared 5 bases from V and 1 base from J, leaving 6 bases between. This CDR3 spans 13 amino acids. The CDR3 nucleotides read TGTGCCAGCAGCACAGGGTCTGGAAACACCATATATTTT. Encoded protein: CASSTGSGNTIYF.

In its sample, this clone was seen a few times. The germline gene is not matched at one end of the junction; a read error may be the cause. The chain has TRBV7-9 and TRBJ2-7; 12 nucleotides align to TRBD2. The germline gives CDR1 SEHNR, CDR2 FQNEAQ (reference sequence). The CDR3 length is 17 residues. The CDR3: CSSSAGLAGSLSYEQYF. CDR3 DNA: TGTTCCAGCAGCGCGGGACTAGCGGGTTCACTCTCCTACGAGCAGTACTTC.

The J gene is TRBJ1-3, the V gene TRBV5-1; D perhaps matches TRBD1 (6 bases). The CDR3 covers 14 residues. Germline CDR1 is SGHRS and CDR2 is YFSETQ. Trimming left V 5 bases short and J 3 bases short, with 12 bases between. The CDR3 protein is CASSYRERGNTIYF. The CDR3 nucleotides read TGCGCCAGCAGTTACAGGGAGCGTGGAAACACCATATATTTT.

This rearrangement joins TRBV7-9 to TRBJ2-1, with a possible D match to TRBD2 (6 bases). V dropped 0 bases and J dropped 6 bases, with 12 bases sitting between them. The CDR3 runs 15 residues. Germline CDR1 is SEHNR and CDR2 is FQNEAQ (reference sequence). CDR3 loop: CASSLALGGSNEQFF. CDR3 nucleotides: TGTGCCAGCAGCTTAGCGCTCGGAGGGAGCAATGAGCAGTTCTTC.

The V and J genes are TRBV11-2 and TRBJ2-5, with D unclear. TRBJ2-7 matches the DNA end more closely, so the J call is doubtful. Germline V CDR1 and CDR2: SGHAT, FQNNGV. The CDR3 loop spans 14 amino acids. CDR3 sequence: CASSLQRWAGEQYF. The CDR3 region has the DNA TGTGCCAGCAGCCTTCAACGATGGGCCGGCGAGCAGTACTTC.

The J gene is TRBJ2-5, the V gene TRBV10-3; 7 nucleotides match TRBD1. The V gene's germline CDR1 is ENHRY and CDR2 SYGVKD. This CDR3 region has 17 residues. The V and J ends lost 0 bases and 2 bases, in that order; junction bases with no gene match: 9. This CDR3 reads CAISESGAGGNQETQYF. In nucleotides, the CDR3 is TGTGCCATCAGTGAGTCGGGGGCAGGGGGTAATCAAGAGACCCAGTACTTC.

The V gene is TRBV5-1, the J gene TRBJ2-3, with D possibly being TRBD2 (6 bases). The CDR3 runs 13 residues. Trimming removed 0 bases at V and 8 bases at J, with 10 bases between. CDR1 and CDR2 from the germline V gene are SGHRS and YFSETQ. CDR3 coding DNA: TGCGCCAGCAGCTTGGAGCCGGAGGGTACGCAGTATTTT. It codes for CASSLEPEGTQYF.

Note on this clone: The sample holds other DNA sequences that translate to the same CDR3. J is TRBJ1-5 and V is TRBV7-9, with TRBD1 matching over 7 bases. The V and J ends lost 5 bases and 5 bases, in that order; junction bases with no gene match: 3. CDR3 length: 13 residues. Germline assignment: CDR1 SEHNR and CDR2 FQNEAQ (reference sequence). This CDR3 reads CASSLTGDQPQHF. The CDR3 nucleotides read TGTGCCAGCAGCCTAACAGGGGATCAGCCCCAGCATTTT.